Listed here are 10 T cell receptor beta chains from one sample, sequenced in a study of T cell responses to AZD1222 COVID-19 vaccine. This table comes from immunoSEQ multiplex PCR, and its TCRdb copy is limited to in-frame clones, with some not included. The data hold 95,000 to 100,000 clones, with roughly 83% observed a single time. The specimen was peripheral blood, collected 28 days after the second AZD1222 dose. The receptor set was obtained from an adult who received the AZD1222 COVID-19 vaccine.

The chain uses TRBV2 and TRBJ1-2, with 8 nucleotides matching TRBD1. The CDR3 extends over 11 amino acids. Germline V gene sequence: CDR1 SNHLY, CDR2 FYNNEI. Trimming removed 8 bases from V and 7 bases from J; junction bases left unmatched: 3. The CDR3 DNA is TGTGCCAGCCCCGGGACAGGTGGCTACACCTTC. Translated, it gives CASPGTGGYTF.

This chain uses TRBV19 with TRBJ2-7; 10 nucleotides line up with TRBD2. CDR1 is LNHDA and CDR2 is SQIVND in the germline V gene (reference sequence). The CDR3 extends over 15 amino acids. The V segment lost 5 bases and the J segment 3 bases; nucleotides outside the gene matches: 7. The CDR3 is CASSDSSSGSYEQYF. Written as DNA, the CDR3 is TGTGCCAGTAGTGACTCCTCTAGCGGGAGCTACGAGCAGTACTTC.

CDR3 amino acids: CASSNTRGFLRNEQFF. DNA for the CDR3: TGTGCCAGCAGCAACACACGGGGGTTCCTTCGCAATGAGCAGTTCTTC. The chain carries TRBV3-1 (or the pseudogene TRBV3-2) and TRBJ2-1, with D tentatively TRBD2 (6 bases). V gave up 5 bases and J gave up 6 bases, with 20 bases separating them. The CDR3 is made up of 16 amino acids. Germline V gene sequence: CDR1 LGHDT, CDR2 YNNKEL (reference sequence).

The chain uses TRBV18 and TRBJ2-1; the D gene is possibly TRBD2 (6 bases). Germline CDR1 and CDR2: KGHSH and LQKENI. Deletions cut 3 bases from V and 0 bases from J, with 9 bases between. CDR3 length: 15 amino acids. CDR3 protein: CASSPPEGSYNEQFF. CDR3 DNA sequence: TGTGCCAGCTCACCTCCGGAGGGCTCCTACAATGAGCAGTTCTTC. Variable domain in full (rest from reference TRBV18 and TRBJ2-1): NAGVMQNPRHLVRRRGQEARLRCSPMKGHSHVYWYRQLPEEGLKFMVYLQKENIIDESGMPKERFSAEFPKEGPSILRIQQVVRGDSAAYFCASSPPEGSYNEQFFGPGTRLTVL.

The gene calls are TRBV5-6 and TRBJ2-2, with D unclear. CDR1 is SGHDT, CDR2 YYEEEE, per germline. V was clipped by 0 bases and J by 2 bases, with 8 bases between them. The CDR3 has 15 residues. The CDR3 DNA is TGTGCCAGCAGCTTGGGGCAGTTAAACACCGGGGAGCTGTTTTTT. Protein: CASSLGQLNTGELFF.

In this sample, this clone turned up a few times. The chain is built from TRBV9 and TRBJ2-3; D is perhaps TRBD2 (7 bases). V was shortened by 4 bases and J by 4 bases, with 16 bases between the two germline ends. Germline CDR1 and CDR2: SGDLS and YYNGEE. The CDR3 contains 15 residues. The chain's CDR3 is CASSLRGAASDTQYF. The CDR3 nucleotides read TGTGCCAGCAGCCTACGGGGGGCTGCCTCAGATACGCAGTATTTT.

This chain joins TRBV11-2 and TRBJ2-3; D remains ambiguous. Germline V CDR1 and CDR2: SGHAT, FQNNGV. V lost 5 bases, J lost 9 bases, and 18 bases lay in between. The CDR3 spans 14 residues. CDR3 sequence: CASSRAYGNPTQYF. Written as DNA, the CDR3 is TGTGCCAGCAGCCGTGCCTATGGGAATCCCACGCAGTATTTT. Using reference TRBV11-2 and TRBJ2-3 for the parts outside the CDR3, the full variable domain is EAGVAQSPRYKIIEKRQSVAFWCNPISGHATLYWYQQILGQGPKLLIQFQNNGVVDDSQLPKDRFSAERLKGVDSTLKIQPAKLEDSAVYLCASSRAYGNPTQYFGPGTRLTVL.

The rearrangement uses TRBV28 and TRBJ2-5; perhaps TRBD2 as D (6 bases). This CDR3 is built from 14 residues. CDR1 and CDR2 (germline): MDHEN, SYDVKM. Trimming took off 6 bases at V and 8 bases at J, with 19 bases between the two ends. The CDR3, as DNA: TGTGCCAGCAGATCCCCGGGACTTTCCTCAACCCAGTACTTC. Amino acid sequence: CASRSPGLSSTQYF.

CDR3 protein: CAWSGLGGEAFF. CDR3 coding DNA: TGTGCCTGGAGTGGTTTGGGAGGAGAAGCTTTCTTT. The J gene is TRBJ1-1, the V gene TRBV30; D not certain. Germline CDR1 GTSNPN, CDR2 SVGIG (reference sequence). With 1 base removed from V and 8 bases from J, the gap between germline ends came to 11 bases. This CDR3 spans 12 amino acids. The full variable domain, its missing parts supplied by reference TRBV30 and TRBJ1-1, is SQTIHQWPATLVQPVGSPLSLECTVEGTSNPNLYWYRQAAGRGLQLLFYSVGIGQISSEVPQNLSASRPQDRQFILSSKKLLLSDSGFYLCAWSGLGGEAFFGQGTRLTVV.

V usage is TRBV30 and J usage is TRBJ1-2; the D gene is possibly TRBD1 (5 bases). V gave up 0 bases and J gave up 8 bases, with 19 bases separating them. This CDR3 has 15 residues. Germline V gives CDR1 GTSNPN, CDR2 SVGIG (reference sequence). Here the CDR3 reads CAWSVQAGLIRGYTF. The CDR3 nucleotides are TGTGCCTGGAGTGTACAAGCAGGGTTGATTAGAGGCTACACCTTC.